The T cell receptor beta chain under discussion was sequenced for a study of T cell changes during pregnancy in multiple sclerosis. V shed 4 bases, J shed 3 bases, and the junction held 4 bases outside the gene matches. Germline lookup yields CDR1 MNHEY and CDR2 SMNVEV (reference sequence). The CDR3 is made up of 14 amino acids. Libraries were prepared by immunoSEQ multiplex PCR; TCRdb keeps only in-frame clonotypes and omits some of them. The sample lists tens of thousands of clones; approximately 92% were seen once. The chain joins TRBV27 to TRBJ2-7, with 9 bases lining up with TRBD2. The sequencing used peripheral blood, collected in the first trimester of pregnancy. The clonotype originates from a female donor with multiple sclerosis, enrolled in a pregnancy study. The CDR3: CASSYGLANYEQYF. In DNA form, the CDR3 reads TGTGCCAGCAGTTATGGACTAGCGAACTACGAGCAGTACTTC.